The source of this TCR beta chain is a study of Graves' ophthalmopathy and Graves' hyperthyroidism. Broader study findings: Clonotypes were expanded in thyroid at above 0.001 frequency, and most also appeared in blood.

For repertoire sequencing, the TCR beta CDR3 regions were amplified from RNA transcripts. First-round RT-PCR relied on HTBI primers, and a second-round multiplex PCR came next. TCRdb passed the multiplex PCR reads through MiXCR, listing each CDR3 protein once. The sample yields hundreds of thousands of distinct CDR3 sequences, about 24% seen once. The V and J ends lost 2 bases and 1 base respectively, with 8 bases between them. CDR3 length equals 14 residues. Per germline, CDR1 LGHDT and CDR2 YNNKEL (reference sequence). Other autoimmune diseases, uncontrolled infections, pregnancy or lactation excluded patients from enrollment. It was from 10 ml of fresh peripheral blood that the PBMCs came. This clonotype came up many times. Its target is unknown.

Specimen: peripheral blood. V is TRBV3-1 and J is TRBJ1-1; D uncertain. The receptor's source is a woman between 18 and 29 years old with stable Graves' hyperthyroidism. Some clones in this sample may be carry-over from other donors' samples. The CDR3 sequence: CASSQRQENTEAFF. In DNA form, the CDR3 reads TGTGCCAGCAGCCAACGCCAGGAGAACACTGAAGCTTTCTTT.